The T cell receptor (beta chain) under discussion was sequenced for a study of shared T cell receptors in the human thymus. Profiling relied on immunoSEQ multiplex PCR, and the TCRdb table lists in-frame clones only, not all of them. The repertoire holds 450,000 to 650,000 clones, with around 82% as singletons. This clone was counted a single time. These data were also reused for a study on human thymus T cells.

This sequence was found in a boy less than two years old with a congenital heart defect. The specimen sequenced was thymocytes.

CDR3 amino acids: CASSQEKLAGVNEQFF. The CDR3 DNA reads TGCGCCAGCAGCCAAGAGAAACTAGCGGGAGTCAATGAGCAGTTCTTC. This chain connects TRBV4-3 to TRBJ2-1, with TRBD2 identical over 11 bases. The ends lost 0 bases at V and 6 bases at J; junction bases unmatched: 4. The germline CDR1 and CDR2 sequences are LGHNA and YSLEER. The CDR3 consists of 16 residues.